A selection of T cell receptor beta chains follows, all from one sample in a study of blood T cell repertoires in COVID-19. The data were produced by immunoSEQ multiplex PCR, yet TCRdb's version contains in-frame clones alone and is incomplete. The table has roughly 190,000 clones, approximately 90% seen once; the top ten hold over 7%. Sequenced: peripheral blood. All receptors come from a woman of 80 years or more in a cohort sampled during active or convalescent COVID-19. The CDR3 runs from the conserved cysteine through the conserved F or W. Fields, in order: J gene, V gene, clone size, D gene, CDR3 protein, CDR3 DNA. A D gene is named only where the DNA matches it firmly. Expanded clones get a size class; other rows say once, few or many, or leave the size out.

J: TRBJ1-4
V: TRBV10-1
size: -
D: -
CDR3: CATPLRTGGGF
DNA: TGCGCCACCCCACTAAGAACAGGCGGGGGTTTT

J: TRBJ2-1
V: TRBV2
size: -
D: TRBD2
CDR3: CASRGQTGTSGEQFF
DNA: TGTGCCAGCAGAGGGCAAACCGGGACTAGCGGTGAGCAGTTCTTC

J: TRBJ2-5
V: TRBV28
size: -
D: -
CDR3: CASSLPPGQQETQYF
DNA: TGTGCCAGCAGCCTACCCCCCGGACAGCAAGAGACCCAGTACTTC

J: TRBJ1-5
V: TRBV19
size: -
D: TRBD1
CDR3: CASSSLLQGADQPQHF
DNA: TGTGCCAGTAGTAGCCTATTACAGGGGGCAGATCAGCCCCAGCATTTT

J: TRBJ2-7
V: TRBV29-1
size: -
D: TRBD1
CDR3: CSVEDRGGNEQYF
DNA: TGCAGCGTTGAGGACAGGGGGGGCAACGAGCAGTACTTC

J: TRBJ2-5
V: TRBV7-9
size: few
D: -
CDR3: CASSLATPGETQYF
DNA: TGTGCCAGCAGCTTAGCCACCCCCGGGGAGACCCAGTACTTC

J: TRBJ1-1
V: TRBV6-5
size: -
D: TRBD1
CDR3: CASSYPGTVGVEAFF
DNA: TGTGCCAGCAGTTATCCCGGGACAGTAGGCGTTGAAGCTTTCTTT

J: TRBJ1-2
V: TRBV10-1
size: -
D: -
CDR3: CASSMDKNYGYTF
DNA: TGCGCCAGCAGTATGGACAAGAACTATGGCTACACCTTC

J: TRBJ2-7
V: TRBV5-8
size: once
D: -
CDR3: CASSPRGTDTYEQYF
DNA: TGTGCCAGCAGCCCACGTGGTACCGACACCTACGAGCAGTACTTC

J: TRBJ1-1
V: TRBV29-1
size: -
D: -
CDR3: CSVEANLNTEAFF
DNA: TGCAGCGTTGAGGCAAACCTCAACACTGAAGCTTTCTTT

J: TRBJ1-5
V: TRBV6-4
size: -
D: -
CDR3: CASRREASSNQPQHF
DNA: TGTGCCAGCAGGAGGGAAGCTTCGAGCAATCAGCCCCAGCATTTT

J: TRBJ1-5
V: TRBV4-3
size: -
D: -
CDR3: CASSPRIAQPQHF
DNA: TGCGCCAGCAGCCCGCGGATAGCTCAGCCCCAGCATTTT

J: TRBJ2-7
V: TRBV2
size: once
D: TRBD1
CDR3: CATKRDRVGYEQYF
DNA: TGTGCCACCAAAAGGGACAGGGTAGGCTACGAGCAGTACTTC

J: TRBJ2-1
V: TRBV5-4
size: once
D: -
CDR3: CASSPRGVPYNEQFF
DNA: TGTGCCAGCAGCCCTAGAGGCGTCCCCTACAATGAGCAGTTCTTC

J: TRBJ1-1
V: TRBV4-1
size: -
D: -
CDR3: CASSQNRVLSTEAFF
DNA: TGCGCCAGCAGCCAGAACAGGGTGCTGAGCACTGAAGCTTTCTTT

J: TRBJ2-1
V: TRBV10-1
size: once
D: TRBD2
CDR3: CASSRTSGRGNEQFF
DNA: TGCGCCAGCAGCAGGACTAGCGGGAGGGGGAATGAGCAGTTCTTC